The next 3 T cell receptor beta chains were all read from a single sample in a study of liver allograft versus peripheral blood T cells. Whole-study context: Hepatic allograft T cell receptor repertoires were evaluated relative to those present in recipients' peripheral blood.

TCRdb re-called the reads through MiXCR, storing one row per CDR3 protein. This repertoire shows about 470 distinct CDR3 sequences, over 10% found once; its top ten account for approximately 16%. The receptors were gathered from a human patient who had a liver transplant. These T cells may partly come from the graft donor.

This clonotype is deemed medium-sized (0.01 to 0.1%). The genes are TRBV6-6 and TRBJ2-3; D is possibly TRBD1 (6 bases). Deletions cut 7 bases from V and 4 bases from J, with 21 bases between. This CDR3 is built from 16 residues. Germline V gene lookup returns CDR1 MNHNY and CDR2 SVGAGI (reference sequence). The CDR3 region is CASTYSGTSGADTQYF. Here the CDR3 DNA reads TGTGCCAGCACCTACTCCGGGACCTCAGGGGCAGATACGCAGTATTTT.

By its share, this clonotype is medium-sized (0.01 to 0.1%). This chain's CDR3 is CASSPRTNTEAFF. CDR3 DNA sequence: TGTGCCAGCTCACCACGGACTAACACTGAAGCTTTCTTT. The genes are TRBV18 and TRBJ1-1, with no clear D. V was clipped by 1 base and J by 2 bases, with 5 bases between them. Germline values: CDR1 KGHSH, CDR2 LQKENI. This CDR3 spans 13 amino acids.

Judged by abundance, this clonotype is medium-sized. The chain recombines TRBV6-2 or TRBV6-3 with TRBJ2-7, with 10 bases that match TRBD1. Trimming removed 1 base from V and 6 bases from J; junction bases left unmatched: 3. The CDR3 has 14 residues. Germline V gene lookup returns CDR1 MNHEY and CDR2 SVGEGT. The CDR3 DNA follows: TGTGCCAGCAGTTACTTGGGACAGGGGACCGAGCAGTACTTC. Encoded protein: CASSYLGQGTEQYF.